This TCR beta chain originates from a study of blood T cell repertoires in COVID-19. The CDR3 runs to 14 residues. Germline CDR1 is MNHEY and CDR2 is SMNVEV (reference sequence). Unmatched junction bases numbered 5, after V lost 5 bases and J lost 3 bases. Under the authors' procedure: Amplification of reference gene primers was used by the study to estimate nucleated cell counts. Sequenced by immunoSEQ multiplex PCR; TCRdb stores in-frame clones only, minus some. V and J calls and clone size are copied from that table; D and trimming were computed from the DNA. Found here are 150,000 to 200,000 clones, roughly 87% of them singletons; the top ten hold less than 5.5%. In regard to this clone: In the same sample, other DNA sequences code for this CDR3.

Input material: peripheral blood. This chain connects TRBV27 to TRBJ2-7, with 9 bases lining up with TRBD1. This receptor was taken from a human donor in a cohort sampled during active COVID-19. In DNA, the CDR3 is TGTGCCAGCAGTCCAGCGACAGGGGGCTACGAGCAGTACTTC. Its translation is CASSPATGGYEQYF.